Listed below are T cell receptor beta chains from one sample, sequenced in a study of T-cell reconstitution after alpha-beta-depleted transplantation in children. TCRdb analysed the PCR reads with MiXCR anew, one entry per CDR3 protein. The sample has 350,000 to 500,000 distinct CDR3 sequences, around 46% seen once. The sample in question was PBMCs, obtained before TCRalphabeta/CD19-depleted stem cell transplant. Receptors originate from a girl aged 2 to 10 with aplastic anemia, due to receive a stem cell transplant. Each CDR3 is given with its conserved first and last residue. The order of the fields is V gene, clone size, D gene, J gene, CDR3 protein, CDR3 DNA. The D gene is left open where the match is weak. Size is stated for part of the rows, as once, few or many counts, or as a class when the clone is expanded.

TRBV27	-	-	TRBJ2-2	CASSFYPGELFF	TGTGCCAGCAGTTTTTACCCCGGGGAGCTGTTTTTT
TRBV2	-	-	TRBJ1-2	CASSAGGVYGYTF	TGTGCCAGCAGCGCCGGTGGGGTATATGGCTACACCTTC
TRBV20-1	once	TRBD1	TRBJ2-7	CSATDRRYGQYF	TGCAGTGCAACGGACAGGAGGTATGGGCAGTACTTC
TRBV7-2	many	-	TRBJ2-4	CASSPRGGRVGENIQYF	TGTGCCAGCAGCCCCAGGGGCGGGAGAGTTGGGGAAAACATTCAGTACTTC
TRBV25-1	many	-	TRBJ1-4	CASSDTTNEKLFF	TGTGCCAGCAGTGACACAACTAATGAAAAACTGTTTTTT
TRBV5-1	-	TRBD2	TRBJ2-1	CASSPGLAGGSYNEQFF	TGTGCCAGCAGCCCAGGACTAGCGGGTGGGTCCTACAATGAGCAGTTCTTC
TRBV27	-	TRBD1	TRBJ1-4	CASSSLVSGTGGAEREKLSF	TGTGCCAGCAGTTCCCTTGTTTCCGGGACAGGGGGCGCCGAGAGGGAAAAACTGTCTTTT
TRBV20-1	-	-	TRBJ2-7	CSARGFYEQYF	TGCAGTGCTAGAGGGTTCTACGAGCAGTACTTC
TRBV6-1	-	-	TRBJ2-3	CASSDSGSGDTQYF	TGTGCCAGCAGCGATAGCGGATCAGGAGATACGCAGTATTTT
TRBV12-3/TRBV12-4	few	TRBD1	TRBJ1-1	CASSDRGLRTEAFF	TGTGCCAGCAGCGACAGGGGACTACGGACTGAAGCTTTCTTT
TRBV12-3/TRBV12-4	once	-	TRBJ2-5	CASSVRGPETQYF	TGTGCCAGCAGTGTACGGGGCCCCGAGACCCAGTACTTC
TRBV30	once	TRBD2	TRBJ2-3	CAWTSGAASTDTQYF	TGTGCCTGGACTAGCGGCGCAGCTAGCACAGATACGCAGTATTTT
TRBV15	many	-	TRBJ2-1	CATSSPQGSQTYNEQFF	TGTGCCACCAGCAGCCCCCAGGGTTCTCAAACCTACAATGAGCAGTTCTTC
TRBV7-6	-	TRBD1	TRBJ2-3	CASSLPGQGATDTQYF	TGTGCCAGCAGCTTACCGGGACAGGGAGCCACAGATACGCAGTATTTT
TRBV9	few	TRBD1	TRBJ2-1	CASSKTGTEDNEQFF	TGTGCCAGCAGCAAAACCGGGACAGAGGACAATGAGCAGTTCTTC
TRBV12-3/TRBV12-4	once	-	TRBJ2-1	CASSLFREPSSYNEQFF	TGTGCCAGCTCCCTTTTTAGGGAACCGAGCTCCTACAATGAGCAGTTCTTC
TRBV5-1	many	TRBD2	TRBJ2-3	CASSLTAGGDTQYF	TGCGCCAGCAGCTTGACCGCGGGAGGAGATACGCAGTATTTT
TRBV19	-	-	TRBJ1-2	CASSIVEAGYTF	TGTGCCAGTAGTATAGTCGAGGCGGGCTACACCTTC
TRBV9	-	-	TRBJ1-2	CASRPDGAGGYTF	TGTGCCAGCAGGCCAGATGGGGCGGGCGGCTACACCTTC
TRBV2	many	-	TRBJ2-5	CASTIKETQYF	TGTGCCAGCACTATTAAAGAGACCCAGTACTTC
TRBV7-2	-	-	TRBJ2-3	CASSLPGGASPDTQYF	TGTGCCAGCAGCTTACCCGGGGGCGCGTCACCAGATACGCAGTATTTT
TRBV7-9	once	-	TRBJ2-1	CASSLGPAVENEQFF	TGTGCCAGCAGCTTGGGCCCGGCGGTAGAAAATGAGCAGTTCTTC
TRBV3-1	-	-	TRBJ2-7	CASSLRTDPYPYEQYF	TGTGCCAGCAGCCTCCGGACAGACCCCTACCCCTACGAGCAGTACTTC
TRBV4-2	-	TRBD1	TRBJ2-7	CASSQWTGAGYEQYF	TGTGCCAGCAGCCAATGGACAGGGGCTGGATACGAGCAGTACTTC
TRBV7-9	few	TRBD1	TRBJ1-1	CASSSIQGFRDTEAFF	TGTGCCAGCAGCTCGATACAGGGGTTTCGCGACACTGAAGCTTTCTTT
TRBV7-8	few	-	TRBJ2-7	CASSSKGRTSYEQYF	TGTGCCAGCAGCTCTAAGGGGCGAACCTCCTACGAGCAGTACTTC
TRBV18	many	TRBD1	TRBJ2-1	CASSQQGSYNEQFF	TGTGCCAGCTCTCAACAGGGGTCCTACAATGAGCAGTTCTTC
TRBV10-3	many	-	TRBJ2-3	CAISQPPDLLPSDTQYF	TGTGCCATCAGCCAACCCCCGGACCTCTTACCATCAGATACGCAGTATTTT
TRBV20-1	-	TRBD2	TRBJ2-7	CSARPTSLAGGMYEQYF	TGCAGTGCTAGACCCACTTCCCTAGCGGGGGGGATGTACGAGCAGTACTTC
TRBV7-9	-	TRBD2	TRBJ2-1	CASSPFLAGGPTEQFF	TGTGCCAGCAGCCCGTTCCTAGCGGGAGGGCCTACTGAGCAGTTCTTC
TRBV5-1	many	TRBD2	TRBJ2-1	CASSPIWAGRASNEQFF	TGCGCCAGCAGCCCCATCTGGGCCGGGAGGGCCTCCAATGAGCAGTTCTTC
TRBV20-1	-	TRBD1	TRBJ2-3	CSAMTGSFTDTQYF	TGCAGTGCTATGACAGGGTCTTTTACAGATACGCAGTATTTT
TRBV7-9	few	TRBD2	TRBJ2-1	CAISPISGSVDEQFF	TGTGCCATCAGCCCCATCAGCGGGAGTGTCGATGAGCAGTTCTTC
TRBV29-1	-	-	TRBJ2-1	CSAVDREDEQFF	TGCAGCGCCGTCGACAGGGAGGATGAGCAGTTCTTC
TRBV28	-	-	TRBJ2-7	CASSLYPPGVPYEQYF	TGTGCCAGCAGTTTATATCCCCCCGGGGTCCCCTACGAGCAGTACTTC